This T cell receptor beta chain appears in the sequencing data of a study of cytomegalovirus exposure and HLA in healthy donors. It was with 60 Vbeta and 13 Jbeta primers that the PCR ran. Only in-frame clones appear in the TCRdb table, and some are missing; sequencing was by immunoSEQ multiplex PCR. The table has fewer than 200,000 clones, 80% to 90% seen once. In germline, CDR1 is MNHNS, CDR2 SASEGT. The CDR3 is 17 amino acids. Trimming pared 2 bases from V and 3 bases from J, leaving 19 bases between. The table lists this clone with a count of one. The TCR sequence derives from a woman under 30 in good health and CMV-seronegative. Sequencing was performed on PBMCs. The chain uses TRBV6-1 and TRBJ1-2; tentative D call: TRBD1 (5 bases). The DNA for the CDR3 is TGTGCCAGCAGTGAAATGGTGGGAGGGGAGGAGGACTATGGCTACACCTTC. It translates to CASSEMVGGEEDYGYTF.